Listed below are T cell receptor beta chains from one sample, sequenced in a study of beta chain features in type 1 diabetes. Assay used: immunoSEQ multiplex PCR; TCRdb lists only in-frame clones, some missing. Of a few hundred thousand clones in the sample, approximately 13% were seen once. What was sequenced was naive CD4+ T cells from blood. These receptors were obtained from a man younger than 45 with type 1 diabetes. CDR3s include the opening cysteine and the closing phenylalanine or tryptophan. D genes are given only for firm matches. Some rows have no size entry. The others give once, few or many, or a class for an expanded clone.

j_call | d_call | v_call | clone_size | cdr3_aa | cdr3_nt
TRBJ1-1 | NA | TRBV11-3 | NA | CASSLGGFAWAFF | TGTGCCAGCAGCTTAGGAGGGTTCGCCTGGGCTTTCTTT
TRBJ1-4 | NA | TRBV9 | NA | CASSVGSGGTNEKLFF | TGTGCCAGCAGCGTAGGATCGGGGGGTACTAATGAAAAACTGTTTTTT
TRBJ1-1 | NA | TRBV29-1 | few | CSAHLGGTEAFF | TGCAGCGCCCACCTAGGGGGAACTGAAGCTTTCTTT
TRBJ2-1 | NA | TRBV21-1 | few | CASPPGTSGQNEQFF | TGTGCCAGCCCCCCCGGGACTAGCGGACAAAATGAGCAGTTCTTC
TRBJ1-1 | TRBD1 | TRBV6-5 | few | CASSSDRTLHGTFF | TGTGCCAGCAGTTCGGACAGGACCCTCCATGGAACTTTCTTT
TRBJ2-3 | NA | TRBV19 | NA | CATRTGGTDTQYF | TGTGCCACACGGACAGGAGGGACAGATACGCAGTATTTT
TRBJ2-6 | TRBD1 | TRBV5-6 | NA | CASSLRPGTGYSGANVLTF | TGTGCCAGCAGCCTACGGCCCGGGACAGGCTACTCTGGGGCCAACGTCCTGACTTTC
TRBJ1-2 | NA | TRBV7-8 | NA | CASSSIPWGGYGYTF | TGTGCCAGCAGCTCAATCCCTTGGGGGGGGTATGGCTACACCTTC
TRBJ2-3 | NA | TRBV6-6 | few | CASSYSRQDTQYF | TGTGCCAGCAGTTACTCGAGGCAAGATACGCAGTATTTT
TRBJ2-1 | TRBD2 | TRBV7-2 | few | CASSLRRVAGGPANEQFF | TGTGCCAGCAGCTTACGTCGCGTAGCGGGAGGGCCTGCGAATGAGCAGTTCTTC
TRBJ2-7 | TRBD1 | TRBV30 | NA | CAWGDSSYEQYF | TGTGCCTGGGGGGACAGTTCCTACGAGCAGTACTTC
TRBJ1-2 | NA | TRBV30 | few | CAWSVGWGDGYTF | TGTGCCTGGAGTGTGGGGTGGGGGGATGGCTACACCTTC
TRBJ2-1 | TRBD2 | TRBV18 | few | CASSPRGVGRDEQFF | TGTGCCAGCTCACCACGCGGCGTCGGGAGGGATGAGCAGTTCTTC
TRBJ2-7 | TRBD1 | TRBV7-2 | few | CASSRQGEFYEQYF | TGTGCCAGCAGCAGACAGGGGGAGTTTTACGAGCAGTACTTC
TRBJ2-7 | NA | TRBV27 | NA | CASSQRTVQLYEQYF | TGTGCCAGCAGTCAACGGACAGTACAACTCTACGAGCAGTACTTC
TRBJ2-7 | NA | TRBV7-9 | NA | CASSLGVAIEQYF | TGTGCCAGCAGCCTAGGTGTTGCGATCGAGCAGTACTTC
TRBJ1-1 | NA | TRBV5-4 | NA | CASSWSGTEAFF | TGTGCCAGCAGCTGGTCCGGCACTGAAGCTTTCTTT
TRBJ2-3 | TRBD2 | TRBV5-4 | few | CASRDGTSVDTQYF | TGTGCCAGCAGGGACGGGACTAGCGTAGATACGCAGTATTTT
TRBJ2-1 | TRBD1 | TRBV9 | NA | CASSGQGSYNEQFF | TGTGCCAGCAGCGGACAGGGTTCCTACAATGAGCAGTTCTTC
TRBJ1-1 | NA | TRBV7-9 | few | CASSPESGNTEAFF | TGTGCCAGCAGCCCAGAGAGCGGGAACACTGAAGCTTTCTTT
TRBJ1-1 | TRBD1 | TRBV18 | few | CASSPRETGARTEAFF | TGTGCCAGCTCACCACGGGAGACAGGGGCGCGGACTGAAGCTTTCTTT
TRBJ2-7 | NA | TRBV29-1 | NA | CSVGTEIPYEQYF | TGCAGCGTTGGTACAGAGATCCCCTACGAGCAGTACTTC
TRBJ2-2 | NA | TRBV5-1 | few | CASNRLRGTGELFF | TGCGCCAGCAACCGACTCCGAGGCACCGGGGAGCTGTTTTTT
TRBJ1-2 | TRBD1 | TRBV6-5 | once | CASTPRGGRGYGYTF | TGTGCCAGCACCCCGAGAGGGGGCAGAGGCTATGGCTACACCTTC
TRBJ2-5 | NA | TRBV7-8 | few | CASSLSSGLQETQYF | TGTGCCAGCAGCCTAAGTTCGGGGTTACAAGAGACCCAGTACTTC
TRBJ2-7 | NA | TRBV19 | NA | CASSIVGGYREQYF | TGTGCCAGTAGTATAGTCGGCGGTTACCGCGAGCAGTACTTC
TRBJ1-1 | TRBD1 | TRBV29-1 | NA | CSVDGSEGARGTEAFF | TGCAGCGTTGATGGGTCGGAGGGGGCGAGGGGCACTGAAGCTTTCTTT